These T cell receptor beta chains were read from a single sample in a study of CD8+ T cells in alopecia areata. Sequencing was performed with immunoSEQ multiplex PCR; in TCRdb, only in-frame clones are kept and a portion is missing. Among about 56,000 clones listed, 95% to 97% were seen once. The source was CD8+ T cells sorted from blood, collected at week 0. These receptors were obtained from a human donor with alopecia areata. The CDR3 runs from the conserved cysteine through the conserved F or W. D genes are given only for firm matches. Expanded clones are given a class, and other clones once, few, many or no size at all.

J: TRBJ2-7; D: .; V: TRBV27; size: once; DNA: TGTGCCAGCAGTTTGACGAGAGGGCCTCACGAGCAGTACTTC; CDR3: CASSLTRGPHEQYF
J: TRBJ1-5; D: .; V: TRBV4-1; size: once; DNA: TGCGCCAGCAGCCAAGCCCTAAGGCAGCCCCAGCATTTT; CDR3: CASSQALRQPQHF
J: TRBJ2-7; D: .; V: TRBV9; size: .; DNA: TGTGCCAGCAGCGTAACCTCACAGAGCACCTACGAGCAGTACTTC; CDR3: CASSVTSQSTYEQYF
J: TRBJ1-6; D: .; V: TRBV4-2; size: .; DNA: TGTGCCAGCAGCCCAGGACTGGAAGATAATTCACCCCTCCACTTT; CDR3: CASSPGLEDNSPLHF
J: TRBJ2-7; D: .; V: TRBV4-1; size: .; DNA: TGCGCCAGCAGCCCCCCTGGATGGGTGGGGATTGGGGAGCAGTACTTC; CDR3: CASSPPGWVGIGEQYF
J: TRBJ2-7; D: .; V: TRBV7-9; size: .; DNA: TGTGCCAGCAGCCCCCTCACCGGGATTGGGGTCTACGAGCAGTACTTC; CDR3: CASSPLTGIGVYEQYF
J: TRBJ2-7; D: .; V: TRBV5-6; size: .; DNA: TGTGCCAGCAGCTCTGGGACGGCAGACTACGAGCAGTACTTC; CDR3: CASSSGTADYEQYF
J: TRBJ2-7; D: .; V: TRBV4-2; size: .; DNA: TGTGCCAGCAGCCAAGAGGTGTTGGGCTCCTACGAGCAGTACTTC; CDR3: CASSQEVLGSYEQYF
J: TRBJ2-7; D: .; V: TRBV4-3; size: .; DNA: TGCGCCAGCAGCCAAGGACAGAACTACGAGCAGTACTTC; CDR3: CASSQGQNYEQYF
J: TRBJ1-1; D: .; V: TRBV28; size: .; DNA: TGTGCCAGCAGTTTATACAGGGACAACACTGAAGCTTTCTTT; CDR3: CASSLYRDNTEAFF
J: TRBJ2-3; D: TRBD1; V: TRBV2; size: .; DNA: TGTGCCAGCAGTGAGAGGGACAGGGGCCTCCTCACAGATACGCAGTATTTT; CDR3: CASSERDRGLLTDTQYF
J: TRBJ2-7; D: TRBD1; V: TRBV7-2; size: .; DNA: TGTGCCAGCAGCTCCCCCCTGGGACAGAACCGCAGGGAGCAGTACTTC; CDR3: CASSSPLGQNRREQYF
J: TRBJ2-7; D: .; V: TRBV21-1; size: .; DNA: TGTGCCAGCAGCCTTCGCTACGAGCAGTACTTC; CDR3: CASSLRYEQYF
J: TRBJ2-3; D: TRBD2; V: TRBV11-3; size: .; DNA: TGTGCCAGCAGCTCCTGGCACGGGGGGGACACAGATACGCAGTATTTT; CDR3: CASSSWHGGDTDTQYF
J: TRBJ1-1; D: .; V: TRBV5-1; size: .; DNA: TGCGCCAGCAGCTTGGCGGGGAGGGAATCGGGGACTGAAGCTTTCTTT; CDR3: CASSLAGRESGTEAFF
J: TRBJ2-7; D: TRBD2; V: TRBV29-1; size: .; DNA: TGCAGCGTTGAGCTCCCGGGGGGGAAATACGAGCAGTACTTC; CDR3: CSVELPGGKYEQYF
J: TRBJ2-7; D: .; V: TRBV15; size: .; DNA: TGTGCCACCAGCAGGCGAGCAGGGAGTGACTACGAGCAGTACTTC; CDR3: CATSRRAGSDYEQYF